The rows below give T cell receptor beta chains drawn from one sample of a study of early T cells in non-severe SARS-CoV-2 infection. TCRdb re-called the 5' RACE reads through MiXCR, storing one row per CDR3 protein. The table records 59,000 or so distinct CDR3 sequences, roughly 12% of them present only once. The material was whole blood, obtained at baseline. The receptors were gathered from an adult who was a healthcare worker with PCR-confirmed SARS-CoV-2 infection or an uninfected control (not recorded which). CDR3s include the opening cysteine and the closing phenylalanine or tryptophan. D genes are given only for firm matches. Not every row has a clone size; where given, it reads once, few, many or a size class.

clone size,D gene,V gene,J gene,CDR3 protein,CDR3 DNA
NA,NA,TRBV18,TRBJ2-3,CASSPWTETDTQYF,TGTGCCAGCTCACCATGGACGGAAACAGATACGCAGTATTTT
NA,NA,TRBV28,TRBJ1-3,CASSVYSGNTIYF,TGTGCCAGCAGCGTATACTCTGGAAACACCATATATTTT
few,TRBD1,TRBV7-9,TRBJ2-5,CASSSWTGVETQYF,TGTGCCAGCAGCTCCTGGACAGGGGTTGAGACCCAGTACTTC
few,NA,TRBV7-2,TRBJ1-1,CASSLLGRGSEGTEAFF,TGTGCCAGCAGCCTCTTAGGGCGGGGGAGTGAGGGCACTGAAGCTTTCTTT
NA,NA,TRBV5-1,TRBJ1-4,CASSFAGRNEKLFF,TGCGCCAGCAGCTTCGCAGGGAGAAATGAAAAACTGTTTTTT
few,NA,TRBV12-3/TRBV12-4,TRBJ1-5,CASSLIPEQPQHF,TGTGCCAGCAGTTTAATCCCCGAACAGCCCCAGCATTTT
many,NA,TRBV6-2/TRBV6-3,TRBJ1-1,CASSFRAGAVGTEAFF,TGTGCCAGCAGTTTCCGGGCAGGGGCGGTAGGCACTGAAGCTTTCTTT
NA,NA,TRBV20-1,TRBJ1-2,CSARGGRANYGYTF,TGCAGTGCTAGAGGAGGCAGGGCTAACTATGGCTACACCTTC
many,TRBD2,TRBV6-2/TRBV6-3,TRBJ2-3,CASSYWSGRNPDTQYF,TGTGCCAGCAGTTACTGGAGCGGGAGGAACCCAGATACGCAGTATTTT
few,TRBD2,TRBV7-2,TRBJ2-3,CASSLPGLADTDTQYF,TGTGCCAGCAGCTTACCAGGTCTAGCGGATACAGATACGCAGTATTTT
few,NA,TRBV29-1,TRBJ2-7,CSVEGDPGSSYEQYF,TGCAGCGTTGAAGGAGACCCCGGGAGCTCCTACGAGCAGTACTTC
NA,NA,TRBV11-2,TRBJ2-1,CASSLLGFYNEQFF,TGTGCCAGCAGCTTACTCGGGTTTTACAATGAGCAGTTCTTC